This entry lists 12 T cell receptor beta chains sequenced from one sample in a study of pediatric ulcerative colitis. Data came from immunoSEQ multiplex PCR; TCRdb stores just in-frame clones and leaves some out. The sample carries 15,000 to 20,000 clones, about two thirds recorded once. The rectum was sampled with one to two pinch biopsies at colonoscopy. Input material: gut tissue. These TCRs come from a girl aged 10 to 17 with moderate ulcerative colitis.

The count of this clone is one. The chain joins TRBV19 to TRBJ1-1, with D unclear. This CDR3 is 13 amino acids long. Germline CDR1 LNHDA, CDR2 SQIVND (reference sequence). V lost 1 base and J lost 4, with 7 bases in between. As DNA, the CDR3 is TGTGCCAGTAGTATAGCACGCGGCACTGAAGCTTTCTTT. As protein: CASSIARGTEAFF.

In this sample, this clone turned up once. The rearrangement uses TRBV19 and TRBJ2-1; no reliable D call. Germline loops: CDR1 LNHDA, CDR2 SQIVND (reference sequence). This CDR3 has 14 amino acids. V was cut by 3 bases and J by 3 bases, with 9 bases left in between. In DNA form, the CDR3 reads TGTGCCAGTAGTATCCGGTTAGTCTACAATGAGCAGTTCTTC. Protein sequence: CASSIRLVYNEQFF. Drawing the rest from reference TRBV19 and TRBJ2-1, the complete variable domain is DGGITQSPKYLFRKEGQNVTLSCEQNLNHDAMYWYRQDPGQGLRLIYYSQIVNDFQKGDIAEGYSVSREKKESFPLTVTSAQKNPTAFYLCASSIRLVYNEQFFGPGTRLTVL.

V is TRBV15 and J is TRBJ2-1; no clear D gene. Germline V lookup: CDR1 LNHNV, CDR2 YYDKDF (reference sequence). CDR3 length equals 11 residues. Trimming cost V 3 bases and J 5 bases, with 2 bases left between them. CDR3 region: CATSRNNEQFF. CDR3 sequence (DNA): TGTGCCACCAGCAGGAACAATGAGCAGTTCTTC.

This sequence joins TRBV2 and TRBJ2-5, with D hard to call. The germline gives CDR1 SNHLY, CDR2 FYNNEI. Trimming stripped 8 bases from V and 3 bases from J, with 7 bases between. CDR3 length: 11 amino acids. CDR3 residues: CASGMEETQYF. The CDR3 DNA sequence: TGTGCCAGCGGAATGGAAGAGACCCAGTACTTC. The full variable domain, completed using reference TRBV2 and TRBJ2-5, is EPEVTQTPSHQVTQMGQEVILRCVPISNHLYFYWYRQILGQKVEFLVSFYNNEISEKSEIFDDQFSVERPDGSNFTLKIRSTKLEDSAMYFCASGMEETQYFGPGTRLLVL.

The V and J genes are TRBV4-1 and TRBJ2-7; D gene ambiguous. CDR1 MGHRA and CDR2 YSYEKL come from the germline V gene. Deletions cut 0 bases from V and 2 bases from J, with 14 bases between. This CDR3 region has 16 residues. CDR3 region: CASSQDQSASTYEQYF. CDR3 nucleotides: TGCGCCAGCAGCCAAGATCAGTCAGCGTCAACCTACGAGCAGTACTTC.

In nucleotides, the CDR3 is TGCAGCGTTGTTCAAGGGACTGGCTATGGCTACACCTTC. It translates to CSVVQGTGYGYTF. The rearrangement links TRBV29-1 to TRBJ1-2; D is possibly TRBD1 (5 bases). From germline, CDR1 is SQVTM and CDR2 ANQGSEA. Trimming left V 4 bases short and J 4 bases short, with 13 bases between. The CDR3 runs to 13 residues. Looking up the rest from reference TRBV29-1 and TRBJ1-2 gives the full variable domain: SAVISQKPSRDICQRGTSLTIQCQVDSQVTMMFWYRQQPGQSLTLIATANQGSEATYESGFVIDKFPISRPNLTFSTLTVSNMSPEDSSIYLCSVVQGTGYGYTFGSGTRLTVV.

The CDR3 DNA follows: TGTGCCAGCAGTTACCGCGGGGGCACGTCCCAGCATTTT. Protein product: CASSYRGGTSQHF. The V and J genes are TRBV6-5 and TRBJ1-5; TRBD1 might be the D (6 bases). With 2 bases removed from V and 11 bases from J, the gap between germline ends came to 13 bases. The germline V gene has CDR1 MNHEY and CDR2 SVGAGI. This CDR3 region has 13 residues.

In this sample, this clone turned up a few times. The chain carries TRBV2 and TRBJ2-7; the match to TRBD1 covers 8 bases. Germline trimming cut 4 bases from V and 6 bases from J; bases unmatched to any gene: 8. The CDR3 runs 14 residues. Looked up from germline, CDR1 is SNHLY and CDR2 is FYNNEI. CDR3 in amino acids: CASSGTGWDREQYF. The CDR3 DNA reads TGTGCCAGCAGTGGGACAGGGTGGGATCGCGAGCAGTACTTC. The full variable domain, with the rest looked up from reference TRBV2 and TRBJ2-7, is EPEVTQTPSHQVTQMGQEVILRCVPISNHLYFYWYRQILGQKVEFLVSFYNNEISEKSEIFDDQFSVERPDGSNFTLKIRSTKLEDSAMYFCASSGTGWDREQYFGPGTRLTVT.

This sequence joins TRBV5-1 and TRBJ1-1, with D possibly being TRBD1 (6 bases). The CDR3 length is 13 residues. V was trimmed by 5 bases and J by 2 bases, leaving 10 bases between them. Per the germline V gene, CDR1 is SGHRS and CDR2 is YFSETQ. The CDR3 nucleotides are TGCGCCAGCAGACAGGGAGTCAACACTGAAGCTTTCTTT. Its translation is CASRQGVNTEAFF.

The rearrangement joins TRBV28 to TRBJ2-1; a weak D match, TRBD2 (6 bases). The CDR3 runs 14 residues. The V gene lost 5 bases and the J gene lost 4 bases, with 12 bases spanning the gap. Germline values: CDR1 MDHEN, CDR2 SYDVKM. The CDR3 DNA follows: TGTGCCAGCAGTACTCCGGGACTGTACAATGAGCAGTTCTTC. Amino acids: CASSTPGLYNEQFF.

The chain has TRBV15 and TRBJ1-1; a weak D match, TRBD1 (5 bases). The germline V and J ends were trimmed by 1 base and 1 base, with 7 bases remaining between them. CDR3 length: 14 amino acids. Germline V gene lookup returns CDR1 LNHNV and CDR2 YYDKDF (reference sequence). Here the CDR3 reads CATSRADKNTEAFF. The CDR3 coding sequence is TGTGCCACCAGCAGAGCGGACAAGAACACTGAAGCTTTCTTT.

A few counts support this clone. This chain connects TRBV28 to TRBJ2-7, with TRBD1 matching 10 bases. CDR3 length: 14 residues. After removal of 3 bases from V and 13 bases from J, the junction contained 12 bases not matched to a gene. The germline CDR1 and CDR2 sequences are MDHEN and SYDVKM. The CDR3 DNA sequence: TGTGCCAGCAGTTTTCCGGGACAGGGGTCCTTTCCATACTTC. Translation: CASSFPGQGSFPYF.